This T cell receptor (beta chain) was captured by sequencing in a study of blood T cell repertoires in COVID-19. Original processing notes: Reference gene primer amplification gave nucleated cell count estimates. Assay: immunoSEQ multiplex PCR; the TCRdb copy retains only in-frame clones and omits some. V and J calls and clone size are those listed in that table; D and trimming were worked out from the DNA. The sample lists roughly 150,000 clones; approximately 80% were seen once. The CDR3 has 15 residues. Germline V gene sequence: CDR1 LNHDA, CDR2 SQIVND (reference sequence). V dropped 3 bases and J dropped 2 bases, with 10 bases sitting between them.

The sequence came from a woman between 50 and 59 years old who had recovered from COVID-19. Sequences were obtained from PBMCs or T cells enriched from blood (not recorded which). V usage is TRBV19 and J usage is TRBJ1-4; D unresolved. For the CDR3, the DNA is TGTGCCAGTAGTATCCAGGCGGGGACTAATGAAAAACTGTTTTTT. Its protein product is CASSIQAGTNEKLFF.